A selection of T cell receptor beta chains follows, all from one sample in a study of ipilimumab plus nivolumab after autologous stem cell transplantation. Libraries were prepared by immunoSEQ multiplex PCR; TCRdb keeps only in-frame clonotypes and omits some of them. The data hold over 35,000 clones, with 80% to 95% observed a single time. This specimen consisted of PBMCs, obtained in a trial of ipilimumab plus nivolumab as post-transplant consolidation. Receptors were obtained from a male donor with multiple myeloma. Both conserved end residues are part of each CDR3. The order of the fields is CDR3 length, clone size, D gene, J gene, V gene, CDR3 protein, CDR3 DNA. The D gene is left open where the match is weak. Part of the rows lack a size; the others show once, few, many or a class for expanded clones.

14 - TRBD1 TRBJ2-3 TRBV27 CASTPGTDTDTQYF TGTGCCAGCACCCCAGGGACAGACACAGATACGCAGTATTTT
16 - TRBD2 TRBJ2-3 TRBV19 CASSPGLAGGVDTQYF TGTGCCAGTAGCCCTGGACTAGCGGGGGGGGTCGATACGCAGTATTTT
16 - - TRBJ1-2 TRBV15 CATSREGGWSPYGYTF TGTGCCACCAGCAGAGAAGGGGGATGGAGTCCCTATGGCTACACCTTC
14 - - TRBJ1-2 TRBV28 CASSLARGGYGYTF TGTGCCAGCAGTTTGGCGAGAGGGGGCTATGGCTACACCTTC
15 - - TRBJ2-2 TRBV5-1 CASSLEGHYTGELFF TGCGCCAGCAGCTTGGAGGGACACTACACCGGGGAGCTGTTTTTT
16 - - TRBJ1-2 TRBV28 CASSPATGLLNYGYTF TGTGCCAGCAGCCCCGCGACAGGACTCCTTAACTATGGCTACACCTTC
12 - - TRBJ2-7 TRBV28 CASSLSGYEQYF TGTGCCAGCAGTTTATCGGGGTACGAGCAGTACTTC
15 - TRBD2 TRBJ2-1 TRBV5-1 CASSYSGRAGYEQFF TGCGCCAGCAGTTACAGCGGGAGGGCCGGGTATGAGCAGTTCTTC
13 few - TRBJ1-5 TRBV9 CASSTFEGQPQHF TGTGCCAGCAGCACCTTTGAGGGGCAGCCCCAGCATTTT
14 - TRBD2 TRBJ2-1 TRBV28 CASRPSGVNNEQFF TGTGCCAGTCGCCCCAGCGGGGTAAACAATGAGCAGTTCTTC
14 - - TRBJ1-1 TRBV18 CASSPAGANTEAFF TGTGCCAGCTCACCAGCAGGGGCGAACACTGAAGCTTTCTTT
15 - - TRBJ2-7 TRBV5-4 CASSLPRGEGYEQYF TGTGCCAGCAGCTTACCCAGGGGAGAGGGTTACGAGCAGTACTTC
17 - - TRBJ2-5 TRBV4-3 CASSQERAGATQETQYF TGCGCCAGCAGCCAAGAGAGGGCGGGCGCCACCCAAGAGACCCAGTACTTC
15 - - TRBJ2-1 TRBV7-2 CASSLLGGGGNEQFF TGTGCCAGCAGCTTACTGGGAGGAGGGGGGAATGAGCAGTTCTTC
14 once - TRBJ1-2 TRBV5-5 CASSLGQSYYGYTF TGTGCCAGCAGCTTGGGACAGTCGTACTATGGCTACACCTTC
20 - TRBD2 TRBJ2-4 TRBV4-2 CASSQDRRLAGGPAKNIQYF TGTGCCAGCAGCCAAGATCGCAGACTAGCGGGGGGGCCGGCCAAAAACATTCAGTACTTC
15 - TRBD2 TRBJ2-7 TRBV5-6 CASSDAGGAGYEQYF TGTGCCAGCAGCGACGCGGGGGGGGCCGGCTACGAGCAGTACTTC
14 - - TRBJ2-7 TRBV28 CASTSGVSTEEQYF TGTGCCAGCACATCGGGGGTTTCGACGGAAGAGCAGTACTTC
14 once - TRBJ2-3 TRBV19 CASSISGPTDTQYF TGTGCCAGTAGTATCTCTGGGCCCACAGATACGCAGTATTTT
13 once - TRBJ2-5 TRBV29-1 CSVDRDTQETQYF TGCAGCGTTGATAGGGACACTCAAGAGACCCAGTACTTC
12 - - TRBJ2-3 TRBV5-1 CASSINTDTQYF TGCGCCAGCAGCATCAACACAGATACGCAGTATTTT
15 - TRBD1 TRBJ1-2 TRBV19 CASSSRGQDNYGYTF TGTGCCAGTAGTAGCCGGGGACAGGATAACTATGGCTACACCTTC
15 - TRBD2 TRBJ2-1 TRBV6-1 CASSLLLAGYNEQFF TGTGCCAGCAGCCTGCTACTAGCGGGGTACAATGAGCAGTTCTTC
15 - - TRBJ2-1 TRBV19 CASSIDPNSYNEQFF TGTGCCAGTAGTATAGATCCGAACAGCTACAATGAGCAGTTCTTC
12 - - TRBJ2-2 TRBV29-1 CSVLRNTGELFF TGCAGCGTTCTCAGGAACACCGGGGAGCTGTTTTTT
17 - TRBD1 TRBJ1-1 TRBV4-1 CASSHLRGQKGTNEAFF TGCGCCAGCAGCCACCTTAGGGGGCAAAAGGGTACTAATGAAGCTTTCTTT
16 - - TRBJ2-7 TRBV7-3 CASSPTGRGASYEQYF TGTGCCAGCAGCCCTACAGGGAGGGGAGCCTCCTACGAGCAGTACTTC
11 - - TRBJ2-5 TRBV2 CASSEEETQYF TGTGCCAGCAGTGAGGAAGAGACCCAGTACTTC
16 - TRBD2 TRBJ2-1 TRBV7-3 CASSSPSGRASNEQFF TGTGCCAGCAGCTCACCGAGCGGGAGGGCCTCTAATGAGCAGTTCTTC
16 - - TRBJ2-3 TRBV18 CASSPRLTGSTDTQYF TGTGCCAGCTCACCACGCCTGACAGGAAGCACAGATACGCAGTATTTT
14 once TRBD2 TRBJ2-7 TRBV13 CASSLSGSPYEQYF TGTGCCAGCAGCCTTAGCGGGAGCCCTTACGAGCAGTACTTC
15 - TRBD1 TRBJ1-4 TRBV29-1 CSVMGQGASGEKLFF TGCAGCGTTATGGGACAGGGGGCGTCGGGTGAAAAACTGTTTTTT
19 once TRBD1 TRBJ2-7 TRBV7-9 CASSSTLKNPGQGYYEQYF TGTGCCAGCAGCTCAACCCTAAAAAACCCGGGACAGGGTTACTACGAGCAGTACTTC
13 - TRBD2 TRBJ2-3 TRBV30 CAWTQGGADTQYF TGTGCCTGGACCCAGGGAGGGGCAGATACGCAGTATTTT
11 - - TRBJ2-7 TRBV20-1 CSARISYEQYF TGCAGTGCTAGGATTTCCTACGAGCAGTACTTC
13 - - TRBJ2-5 TRBV4-2 CASSQDPPATQYF TGTGCCAGCAGCCAAGATCCCCCAGCGACCCAGTACTTC
15 - TRBD1 TRBJ1-6 TRBV5-6 CASSFQGAGNSPLHF TGTGCCAGCAGCTTTCAGGGGGCGGGTAATTCACCCCTCCACTTT
13 - TRBD1 TRBJ1-4 TRBV18 CASSDRGDEKLFF TGTGCCAGCTCTGACAGGGGCGATGAAAAACTGTTTTTT
12 - - TRBJ2-1 TRBV9 CASSLSENEQFF TGTGCCAGCAGCCTGAGTGAGAATGAGCAGTTCTTC
15 - TRBD2 TRBJ2-3 TRBV29-1 CSVARLAGGTDTQYF TGCAGCGTTGCGAGACTAGCGGGGGGCACAGATACGCAGTATTTT
15 - - TRBJ1-5 TRBV5-6 CASSLYLQGNQPQHF TGTGCCAGCAGCTTGTATCTACAGGGCAATCAGCCCCAGCATTTT
16 - - TRBJ2-6 TRBV7-9 CASAVGANSGANVLTF TGTGCCTCGGCGGTAGGGGCCAACTCTGGGGCCAACGTCCTGACTTTC
14 - - TRBJ2-7 TRBV4-2 CASSQEIRVIEQYF TGTGCCAGCAGCCAAGAGATCAGGGTTATCGAGCAGTACTTC
17 - TRBD2 TRBJ2-1 TRBV5-1 CASELSSGTSGVHEQFF TGCGCCAGCGAGCTGTCCAGTGGGACTAGCGGGGTACATGAGCAGTTCTTC
14 - - TRBJ1-4 TRBV28 CASSSPRSNEKLFF TGTGCCAGCAGTTCCCCTAGGTCTAATGAAAAACTGTTTTTT
13 - - TRBJ1-3 TRBV6-1 CASSEPDSYTIYF TGTGCCAGCAGCGAACCTGACAGCTACACCATATATTTT
16 - TRBD2 TRBJ2-7 TRBV19 CASSTQGTSPVHEQYF TGTGCCAGTAGTACCCAAGGGACTAGCCCTGTTCACGAGCAGTACTTC
14 - - TRBJ1-1 TRBV5-3 CASSFELGNTEAFF TGTGCCAGCAGCTTCGAGCTTGGGAACACTGAAGCTTTCTTT
15 - - TRBJ1-5 TRBV9 CASSVDGGSNQPQHF TGTGCCAGCAGCGTAGATGGGGGTAGCAATCAGCCCCAGCATTTT
13 - - TRBJ2-7 TRBV11-3 CASSLDDHYEQYF TGTGCCAGCAGCTTAGACGACCACTACGAGCAGTACTTC
11 - - TRBJ1-1 TRBV29-1 CSLMVGGQAFF TGCAGCCTGATGGTCGGGGGGCAAGCTTTCTTT
15 - - TRBJ2-3 TRBV19 CASSSQGRLGDTQYF TGTGCCAGTAGTTCCCAGGGGCGCCTCGGAGATACGCAGTATTTT
15 - TRBD2 TRBJ2-7 TRBV27 CASSFREGGLYEQYF TGTGCCAGCAGTTTCCGGGAGGGGGGCTTGTACGAGCAGTACTTC
18 - TRBD2 TRBJ2-3 TRBV5-1 CASSKTSGRGMGTDTQYF TGCGCCAGCAGCAAGACTAGCGGGAGGGGCATGGGCACAGATACGCAGTATTTT
14 - - TRBJ2-5 TRBV5-6 CASSLGGGEETQYF TGTGCCAGCAGCTTGGGAGGGGGGGAAGAGACCCAGTACTTC
16 - TRBD2 TRBJ2-1 TRBV7-2 CASSLNVAGGHNEQFF TGTGCCAGCAGCTTAAATGTCGCGGGAGGTCACAATGAGCAGTTCTTC
14 - - TRBJ1-2 TRBV5-4 CASSPDSGSYGYTF TGTGCCAGCAGCCCGGACTCAGGCTCCTATGGCTACACCTTC
19 - TRBD2 TRBJ2-5 TRBV18 CASSPMSTSGALDRKTQYF TGTGCCAGCTCACCAATGTCGACTAGCGGGGCCCTAGACAGAAAGACCCAGTACTTC
18 once TRBD2 TRBJ2-3 TRBV4-1 CASSQVIRGLAGQDTQYF TGCGCCAGCAGCCAAGTCATCCGGGGACTAGCGGGACAAGATACGCAGTATTTT
17 - - TRBJ1-4 TRBV4-3 CASSQKGLVTTNEKLFF TGCGCCAGCAGCCAAAAAGGATTGGTTACAACTAATGAAAAACTGTTTTTT